The rows below give T cell receptor beta chains drawn from one sample of a study of cytomegalovirus exposure and HLA in healthy donors. The method was immunoSEQ multiplex PCR; TCRdb's version includes in-frame clones alone and lacks a portion of them. The top ten clones hold approximately 2.8% of a sample with about 150,000 clones, approximately 75% of them seen once. Sequenced: PBMCs. The receptors were sampled from a man in his late teens or twenties in good health and CMV-seronegative. CDR3s include the opening cysteine and the closing phenylalanine or tryptophan. D genes are given only for firm matches. Clone size is given for some rows only: seen once, a few or many times, or a class if the clone is expanded.

d_call: -; j_call: TRBJ1-5; v_call: TRBV19; clone_size: -; cdr3_aa: CASSMVTGMQPQHF; cdr3_nt: TGTGCCAGTAGTATGGTCACAGGGATGCAGCCCCAGCATTTT
d_call: -; j_call: TRBJ2-2; v_call: TRBV4-1; clone_size: many; cdr3_aa: CASSQETNTGELFF; cdr3_nt: TGCGCCAGCAGCCAAGAAACAAACACCGGGGAGCTGTTTTTT
d_call: -; j_call: TRBJ2-1; v_call: TRBV7-2; clone_size: -; cdr3_aa: CASSSWGRGDEQFF; cdr3_nt: TGTGCCAGCAGCTCATGGGGCAGGGGCGATGAGCAGTTCTTC
d_call: TRBD2; j_call: TRBJ2-3; v_call: TRBV6-4; clone_size: many; cdr3_aa: CASSERGDTDTQYF; cdr3_nt: TGTGCCAGCAGTGAACGGGGGGACACAGATACGCAGTATTTT
d_call: -; j_call: TRBJ1-2; v_call: TRBV5-1; clone_size: -; cdr3_aa: CASSLDSGRGYTF; cdr3_nt: TGCGCCAGCAGCTTGGATTCGGGTCGGGGCTACACCTTC
d_call: -; j_call: TRBJ1-4; v_call: TRBV10-1; clone_size: once; cdr3_aa: CASSEELSAEVATNEKLFF; cdr3_nt: TGCGCCAGCAGTGAGGAATTATCGGCAGAGGTCGCAACTAATGAAAAACTGTTTTTT
d_call: TRBD1; j_call: TRBJ1-2; v_call: TRBV7-2; clone_size: few; cdr3_aa: CASSLDGTGGLNGYTF; cdr3_nt: TGTGCCAGCAGCTTAGACGGGACAGGGGGCCTCAATGGCTACACCTTC
d_call: TRBD2; j_call: TRBJ2-1; v_call: TRBV4-2; clone_size: -; cdr3_aa: CASSQDGTSGGNEQFF; cdr3_nt: TGTGCCAGCAGCCAAGATGGGACTAGCGGGGGCAATGAGCAGTTCTTC
d_call: -; j_call: TRBJ2-2; v_call: TRBV5-6; clone_size: once; cdr3_aa: CASSLVGLNTGELFF; cdr3_nt: TGTGCCAGCAGCTTGGTGGGCCTGAACACCGGGGAGCTGTTTTTT
d_call: -; j_call: TRBJ1-6; v_call: TRBV5-1; clone_size: -; cdr3_aa: CASSPGQNSRLHF; cdr3_nt: TGCGCCAGCAGCCCAGGACAGAATTCACGCCTCCACTTT
d_call: -; j_call: TRBJ2-2; v_call: TRBV27; clone_size: -; cdr3_aa: CASSLFSGPGTGELFF; cdr3_nt: TGTGCCAGCAGTTTATTCTCAGGGCCAGGCACCGGGGAGCTGTTTTTT
d_call: TRBD2; j_call: TRBJ2-1; v_call: TRBV2; clone_size: -; cdr3_aa: CASSSLAGFNEQFF; cdr3_nt: TGTGCCAGCAGTAGTCTAGCGGGGTTCAATGAGCAGTTCTTC